One sample yielded the 27 T cell receptor beta chains listed below, sequenced in a study of T cells in Graves' hyperthyroidism and ophthalmopathy. RNA transcripts served as the template for amplifying TCR beta CDR3 regions. Researchers ran a first-round RT-PCR on the TCR CDR3 using the HTBI primer set. Using its own MiXCR run on the multiplex PCR reads, TCRdb lists one record per CDR3 protein. The sample has 600,000 to 900,000 distinct CDR3 sequences, roughly 15% seen once. Sample: blood. These receptors originate from a man between 18 and 29 years old with Graves' hyperthyroidism.

This clonotype was detected many times. The gene calls are TRBV28 and TRBJ2-5; the match to TRBD1 covers 7 bases. Germline CDR1 reads MDHEN; CDR2 reads SYDVKM. This CDR3 is built from 13 residues. V shed 2 bases and J 5 bases; nucleotides not matched to a gene: 2. As DNA, the CDR3 is TGTGCCAGCAGTTTAAGGGGGCAGGAGACCCAGTACTTC. Amino acid sequence: CASSLRGQETQYF.

V usage is TRBV20-1 and J usage is TRBJ2-5; D assignment may be TRBD1 or TRBD2 (6 bases each). The CDR3 is 15 amino acids. CDR1 and CDR2 (germline): DFQATT, SNEGSKA (reference sequence). Trimming pared 2 bases from V and 13 bases from J, leaving 26 bases between. CDR3 in DNA: TGCAGTGCTAGAAGCCCCAAGGACCCCGACAGGAGGGGGTACTTC. Protein sequence: CSARSPKDPDRRGYF.

Here the CDR3 DNA reads TGTGCCAGCAGTTTTCCAAGGACAGCTAATGAAAAACTGTTTTTT. Translated: CASSFPRTANEKLFF. The chain employs TRBV28 and TRBJ1-4, with D perhaps TRBD1 (6 bases). There are 15 residues in the CDR3. Germline V gene lookup returns CDR1 MDHEN and CDR2 SYDVKM. Deletions cut 3 bases from V and 3 bases from J, with 11 bases between.

In this sample, this clonotype turned up once. A clone one base away is much larger, so this may be a read error. The rearrangement uses TRBV24-1 and TRBJ2-1; 11 nucleotides line up with TRBD2. Germline CDR1 reads KGHDR; CDR2 reads SFDVKD. This CDR3 region has 15 residues. The DNA of the CDR3 is TGTGCCACCAGGCCGACTAGCGGGAATTACAATGAGCGGTTCTTC. Translated: CATRPTSGNYNERFF.

CDR3 region: CASTQNQGWEKLFF. The CDR3 DNA is TGTGCCAGCACCCAAAACCAGGGCTGGGAAAAACTGTTTTTT. This rearrangement joins TRBV2 to TRBJ1-4; D possibly corresponds to TRBD1 (5 bases). The CDR3 covers 14 residues. Trimming stripped 7 bases from V and 8 bases from J, with 17 bases between. CDR1 is SNHLY and CDR2 is FYNNEI in the germline V gene.

This clonotype was seen more than once but under ten times. The V call is TRBV2, the J call TRBJ2-1; D uncertain. V was pared by 2 bases and J by 12 bases, with 14 bases between. This CDR3 is built from 13 residues. Germline values: CDR1 SNHLY, CDR2 FYNNEI. CDR3: CASSESGPSGQFF. As DNA, the CDR3 is TGTGCCAGCAGTGAAAGTGGGCCCTCGGGGCAGTTCTTC.

In its sample, this clonotype was seen a few times. The chain links TRBV7-9 to TRBJ1-1; 7 nucleotides line up with TRBD1. V gave up 1 base and J gave up 4 bases; unmatched junction bases: 3. Germline CDR1 reads SEHNR; CDR2 reads FQNEAQ (reference sequence). The CDR3 is 14 residues long. The CDR3 loop reads CASSLGRGVTEAFF. The CDR3 DNA reads as TGTGCCAGCAGCTTAGGCAGGGGGGTCACTGAAGCTTTCTTT.

V is TRBV20-1 and J is TRBJ1-3, with 7 bases fitting TRBD1. V shed 5 bases, J shed 2 bases, and the junction held 9 bases outside the gene matches. The CDR3 contains 15 residues. Germline CDR1 is DFQATT and CDR2 is SNEGSKA (reference sequence). CDR3 protein: CSAGARGLPGNTIYF. CDR3 in DNA: TGCAGTGCTGGTGCGAGGGGGCTCCCTGGAAACACCATATATTTT.

The chain employs TRBV14 and TRBJ2-7; D perhaps matches TRBD1 (5 bases). The CDR3 runs 15 residues. Trimming took off 2 bases at V and 1 base at J, with 12 bases between the two ends. Germline V CDR1 and CDR2: SGHDN, FVKESK. Here the CDR3 DNA reads TGTGCCAGCAGCCAATACGACAGCAGTTCCTACGAGCAGTACTTC. Amino acids: CASSQYDSSSYEQYF. The whole variable domain, remainder taken from reference TRBV14 and TRBJ2-7, is EAGVTQFPSHSVIEKGQTVTLRCDPISGHDNLYWYRRVMGKEIKFLLHFVKESKQDESGMPNNRFLAERTGGTYSTLKVQPAELEDSGVYFCASSQYDSSSYEQYFGPGTRLTVT.

The rearrangement joins TRBV5-8 to TRBJ2-2, with TRBD1 matching over 9 bases. The CDR3 sequence is 16 residues long. The V and J ends lost 4 bases and 4 bases, in that order; junction bases with no gene match: 8. Germline CDR1 SGHTS, CDR2 YDEGEE. The CDR3, as DNA: TGTGCCAGCAGCGTATACAGGGGGCGGGTCACCGGGGAGCTGTTTTTT. It yields the protein CASSVYRGRVTGELFF.

In its sample, this clonotype was seen a few times. V is TRBV19 and J is TRBJ1-5; 7 bases map to TRBD1. The germline V gene encodes CDR1 LNHDA and CDR2 SQIVND (reference sequence). J gave up 9 bases and V 6 bases, and 14 bases lay outside the gene matches. The CDR3 totals 15 residues. The CDR3 DNA reads as TGTGCCAGTAGCGGTAGGGGGCAGGTTTTATCGCCCCAGCATTTT. Its protein product is CASSGRGQVLSPQHF.

There are a few counts of this clonotype. V gene TRBV3-1 combines with J gene TRBJ2-7, with 8 nucleotides matching TRBD2. This CDR3 region has 15 residues. V was clipped by 2 bases and J by 5 bases; unmatched bases: 8. CDR1 LGHDT and CDR2 YNNKEL come from the germline V gene (reference sequence). CDR3 nucleotides: TGTGCCAGCAGCCAATTAGCGGGATCTTGGAACGAGCAGTACTTC. Protein sequence: CASSQLAGSWNEQYF.

This clonotype was seen repeatedly, ten times or more. The CDR3 loop reads CAGTSGHSNEQFF. The DNA for the CDR3 is TGTGCCGGAACTAGCGGACACAGCAATGAGCAGTTCTTC. The chain uses TRBV28 and TRBJ2-1, with 8 bases matching TRBD2. J was trimmed by 6 bases and V by 11 bases; bases with no gene match: 9. This CDR3 spans 13 amino acids. The germline gives CDR1 MDHEN, CDR2 SYDVKM.

This clonotype appeared a few times. The genes are TRBV5-1 and TRBJ2-3; no definite D call. V was clipped by 5 bases and J by 0 bases, with 10 bases between them. Germline V CDR1 and CDR2: SGHRS, YFSETQ. This CDR3 is built from 14 residues. The CDR3 DNA sequence: TGCGCCAGCAGTTCCTCAGCTAGCACAGATACGCAGTATTTT. Translating gives CASSSSASTDTQYF.

CDR3 region: CASSPQFADGYTF. Written as DNA, the CDR3 is TGTGCCAGCTCACCGCAATTTGCAGATGGCTACACCTTC. The V and J genes are TRBV18 and TRBJ1-2; D not resolved. The germline gives CDR1 KGHSH, CDR2 LQKENI. V shed 3 bases and J shed 6 bases, with 11 bases lying between them. The CDR3 runs 13 residues.

This clonotype was seen only a few times. This may stem from a read error, because a much larger clone lies one nucleotide away. The chain has TRBV6-1 and TRBJ2-2; tentatively, D is TRBD2 (5 bases). There are 13 residues in the CDR3. Trimming left V 6 bases short and J 3 bases short, with 8 bases between. The germline CDR1 and CDR2 sequences are MNHNS and SASEGT. The CDR3 sequence: CASRTTYTGELFF. Here the CDR3 DNA reads TGTGCCAGCAGGACTACGTACACCGGGGAGCTGTTTTTT.

This clonotype has only a few counts. The rearrangement links TRBV7-3 to TRBJ2-3; D remains unclear. Trimming took 5 bases from V and 5 from J, leaving 8 bases between them. CDR1 is SGHTA, CDR2 FQGTGA, per germline. The CDR3 runs 12 residues. CDR3 amino acids: CASSPVEDTQYF. DNA of the CDR3: TGTGCCAGCAGCCCGGTAGAAGATACGCAGTATTTT.

With respect to this clonotype: Being one base from a much bigger clone, this may be a read error. This sequence joins TRBV20-1 and TRBJ1-2; a possible D gene is TRBD1 (6 bases). CDR1 is DFQATT and CDR2 is SNEGSKA in the germline V gene (reference sequence). Trimming pared 5 bases from V and 3 bases from J, leaving 10 bases between. The CDR3 covers 12 residues. The CDR3 DNA reads TGCAGTGCTCTACAGGGTGACTATGGCTACACCTTC. Amino acids: CSALQGDYGYTF.

This chain joins TRBV24-1 and TRBJ2-1; 12 positions match TRBD2. The V segment lost 5 bases and the J segment 5 bases; nucleotides outside the gene matches: 0. The germline V gene has CDR1 KGHDR and CDR2 SFDVKD. This CDR3 spans 14 amino acids. The CDR3 DNA follows: TGTGCCACCAGTGCTAGCGGGAGGGACAATGAGCAGTTCTTC. Its protein product is CATSASGRDNEQFF.

This clonotype was picked up many times. The genes are TRBV27 and TRBJ2-7; the D gene could be TRBD1 or TRBD2 (5 bases each). V was pared by 5 bases and J by 0 bases, with 17 bases between. This CDR3 has 16 amino acids. Germline V gene data show CDR1 as MNHEY and CDR2 as SMNVEV (reference sequence). The CDR3 is CASSPYWDVSSYEQYF. The DNA of the CDR3 is TGTGCCAGCAGTCCGTATTGGGACGTTAGCTCCTACGAGCAGTACTTC.

This clonotype was observed many times. Mismatch with germline at one junction end may stem from a read error. V and J are TRBV2 and TRBJ1-1; 8 nucleotides agree with TRBD1. Germline V gives CDR1 SNHLY, CDR2 FYNNEI. This CDR3 comprises 14 residues. DNA of the CDR3: TGTGCCGGCAGGGAGGACAGGGCACGGCCTGAAGCTTTCTTT. As protein: CAGREDRARPEAFF.

This clonotype occurred a few times. The chain recombines TRBV20-1 with TRBJ2-7; 9 nucleotides align to TRBD1. The CDR3 loop spans 14 amino acids. The V gene end was trimmed by 3 bases and the J gene end by 6 bases; junction bases not matched to a gene: 9. Germline assignment: CDR1 DFQATT and CDR2 SNEGSKA (reference sequence). CDR3 bases: TGCAGTGCTAGGGGGGGACAGGGACTCCTCGAGCAGTACTTC. This encodes CSARGGQGLLEQYF.

This clonotype was seen repeatedly, ten times or more. The chain joins TRBV27 to TRBJ2-7; TRBD2 agrees at 14 bases. This CDR3 contains 14 residues. The V gene's germline CDR1 is MNHEY and CDR2 SMNVEV (reference sequence). J gave up 7 bases and V 7 bases, and 6 bases lay outside the gene matches. In nucleotides, the CDR3 is TGTGCCAGCACCCCTGGACTAGCGGGAGGTGAGCAGTACTTC. This sequence encodes CASTPGLAGGEQYF.

In its sample, this clonotype was seen a few times. The chain has TRBV11-2 and TRBJ2-1, with D possibly being TRBD1 (6 bases). The germline V gene has CDR1 SGHAT and CDR2 FQNNGV. CDR3 length: 14 residues. V was pared by 3 bases and J by 10 bases, with 16 bases between. CDR3 in DNA: TGTGCCAGCAGCTTTACAGGGCCGAGGGTAGAGCAGTTCTTC. Translating it yields CASSFTGPRVEQFF.

The chain combines TRBV6-1 with TRBJ2-5, with D perhaps assigned TRBD1 or TRBD2 (5 bases each). CDR1 and CDR2 from the germline V gene are MNHNS and SASEGT. The ends were cut back, 8 bases at V and 4 bases at J, with 17 bases in the middle. This CDR3 comprises 14 residues. The CDR3 DNA follows: TGTGCCAGCGCGCTGAGACGGGACCTAGAGACCCAGTACTTC. This sequence encodes CASALRRDLETQYF.

This clonotype was observed at least ten times. The gene calls are TRBV27 and TRBJ2-7; unclear D gene. Per the germline V gene, CDR1 is MNHEY and CDR2 is SMNVEV (reference sequence). V was clipped by 4 bases and J by 2 bases, with 12 bases between them. The CDR3 sequence is 14 residues long. As DNA, the CDR3 is TGTGCCAGCAGTTCTGGCAGTGCCCCCTACGAGCAGTACTTC. Translated: CASSSGSAPYEQYF.

The rearrangement links TRBV27 to TRBJ2-7, with a tentative D call TRBD2 (6 bases). V lost 2 bases and J lost 7, with 12 bases in between. The length of the CDR3 is 13 residues. CDR1 is MNHEY and CDR2 is SMNVEV in the germline V gene (reference sequence). CDR3 nucleotides: TGTGCCAGCAGTTTAAATAGGAGGGGAGAGCAGTACTTC. Its translation is CASSLNRRGEQYF.